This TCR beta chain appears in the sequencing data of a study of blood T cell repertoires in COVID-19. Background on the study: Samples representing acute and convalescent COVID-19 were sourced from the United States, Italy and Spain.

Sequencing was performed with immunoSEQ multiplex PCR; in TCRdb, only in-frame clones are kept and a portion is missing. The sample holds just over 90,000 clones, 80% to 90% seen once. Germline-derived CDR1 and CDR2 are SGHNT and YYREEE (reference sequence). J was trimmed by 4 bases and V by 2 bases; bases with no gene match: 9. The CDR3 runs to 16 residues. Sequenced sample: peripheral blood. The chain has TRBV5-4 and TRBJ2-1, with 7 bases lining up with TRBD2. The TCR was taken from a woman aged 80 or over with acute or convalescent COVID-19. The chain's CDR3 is CASSLSRGGSYNEQFF. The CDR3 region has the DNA TGTGCCAGCAGCTTATCCCGGGGAGGGTCATACAATGAGCAGTTCTTC.